This TCR beta chain is drawn from a study of T cells expressing NK-cell markers. Germline V lookup: CDR1 SGHRS, CDR2 YFSETQ. The CDR3 length is 15 residues. Comment on this clonotype: Its cognate antigen is unknown.

A 5'RACE template switching approach incorporating UMIs was used to make TCR beta cDNA. TCRdb reprocessed the 5' RACE reads; each CDR3 protein has one entry and no DNA is given. This sample's table reports 300,000 to 450,000 distinct CDR3 sequences. Findings of the study overall: Dominant NKG2C+ clonotypes in over 5 donors made up roughly 1.0-7.0% of CD8+ T cells.

Sequenced input: blood T cells: a sorted CD56 or NKG2C T cell subset, CD4+ or CD8+ T cells, or bulk PBMC T cells (not recorded which). The receptor was isolated from a man aged 18 to 69 in good health. The J gene is TRBJ2-7, the V gene TRBV5-1; TCRdb reports TRBD1, a call that lacks DNA to check it against. The CDR3 here is CASRLSGGRSYEQYF.